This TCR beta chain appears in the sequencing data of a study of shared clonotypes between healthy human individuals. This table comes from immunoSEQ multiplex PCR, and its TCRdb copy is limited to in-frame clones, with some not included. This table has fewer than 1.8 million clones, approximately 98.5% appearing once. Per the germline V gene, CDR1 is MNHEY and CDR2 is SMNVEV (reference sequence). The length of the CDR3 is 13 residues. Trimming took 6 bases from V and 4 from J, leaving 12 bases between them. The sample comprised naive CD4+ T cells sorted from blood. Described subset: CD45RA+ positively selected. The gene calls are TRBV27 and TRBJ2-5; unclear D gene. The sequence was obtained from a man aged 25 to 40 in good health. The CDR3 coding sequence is TGTGCCAGCAGGCGAACCGTGGCAGAGACCCAGTACTTC. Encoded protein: CASRRTVAETQYF.